The sequence of this T cell receptor beta chain was determined in a study of molecular identifiers for immune sequencing clone quantification. This clonotype came up a few times. Its antigen is as yet unknown. Every naive CD8 library was made from between roughly 17,000 and 1,100,000 sorted cells with 10%, 30% or 50% RNA. Points from the study as a whole: The study found clones above 20 RNA copies held over 98% of effector molecules and under 1% in naive cells.

As previously described, bulk TCR libraries were made using listed TCR primers. TCRdb analysed the PCR reads with MiXCR anew, one entry per CDR3 protein. The sample includes around 320,000 distinct CDR3 sequences, 24% of them seen just once. V shed 1 base and J shed 0 bases, with 10 bases lying between them. The CDR3 extends over 15 amino acids. CDR1 is SGHDN, CDR2 FVKESK, per germline. V gene TRBV14 combines with J gene TRBJ2-7, with a possible D match to TRBD1 (5 bases). Sequenced input: naive CD8+ T cells from blood, with Jurkat cell RNA spiked in. Subset given: FACS-sorted CD8+CD4-CCR7+CD45RA+ naive T cells. This TCR was sampled from a human donor in good health. Some libraries in this study had Jurkat cell RNA spiked in. The CDR3: CASSQAGSVSYEQYF. CDR3 bases: TGTGCCAGCAGCCAAGCAGGGTCTGTCTCCTACGAGCAGTACTTC.